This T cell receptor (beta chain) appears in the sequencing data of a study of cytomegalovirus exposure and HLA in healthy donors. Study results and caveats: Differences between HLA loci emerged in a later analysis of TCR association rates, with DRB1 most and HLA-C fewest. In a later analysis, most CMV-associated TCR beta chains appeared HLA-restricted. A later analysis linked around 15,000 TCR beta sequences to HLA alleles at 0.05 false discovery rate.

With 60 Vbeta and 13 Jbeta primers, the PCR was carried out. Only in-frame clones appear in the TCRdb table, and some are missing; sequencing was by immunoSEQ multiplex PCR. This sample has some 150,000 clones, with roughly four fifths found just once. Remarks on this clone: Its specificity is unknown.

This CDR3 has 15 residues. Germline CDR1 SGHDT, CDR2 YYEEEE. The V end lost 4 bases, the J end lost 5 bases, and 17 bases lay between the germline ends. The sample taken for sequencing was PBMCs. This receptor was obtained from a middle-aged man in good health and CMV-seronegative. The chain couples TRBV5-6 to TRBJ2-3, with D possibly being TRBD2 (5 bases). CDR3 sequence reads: CASSPQLELKDTQYF. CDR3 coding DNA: TGTGCCAGCAGCCCACAACTAGAATTGAAAGATACGCAGTATTTT.